A single sample gave rise to the 9 T cell receptor beta chains below, sequenced in a study of T cells in localized non-small cell lung cancer. Assay used: immunoSEQ multiplex PCR; TCRdb lists only in-frame clones, some missing. The data contain about 56,000 clones, 86% of them seen just once; the ten biggest clones take up 5.2%. The sample was peripheral blood, taken before any cancer treatment. The receptors originated from a woman aged 35 to 69 with stage I lung adenocarcinoma.

A single count supports this clone. The chain recombines TRBV30 with TRBJ1-3; 8 bases are a match to TRBD1. This CDR3 is 14 amino acids long. Germline V lookup: CDR1 GTSNPN, CDR2 SVGIG (reference sequence). V gave up 4 bases and J gave up 4 bases; unmatched junction bases: 6. The CDR3 spells CAWNEQGEGNTIYF. The CDR3 nucleotides read TGTGCCTGGAACGAACAGGGGGAGGGAAACACCATATATTTT.

The rearrangement links TRBV15 to TRBJ2-3; possible D gene TRBD1, 6 bases. In germline, CDR1 is LNHNV, CDR2 YYDKDF (reference sequence). V lost 2 bases to trimming and J lost 6 bases, with 9 bases between them. The length of the CDR3 is 13 residues. This CDR3 reads CATSRPTGDTQYF. Written as DNA, the CDR3 is TGTGCCACCAGCAGACCCACAGGGGATACGCAGTATTTT. The whole variable domain, remainder taken from reference TRBV15 and TRBJ2-3, is DAMVIQNPRYQVTQFGKPVTLSCSQTLNHNVMYWYQQKSSQAPKLLFHYYDKDFNNEADTPDNFQSRRPNTSFCFLDIRSPGLGDTAMYLCATSRPTGDTQYFGPGTRLTVL.

This chain joins TRBV19 and TRBJ2-3; the match to TRBD2 covers 9 bases. V shed 2 bases, J shed 6 bases, and the junction held 9 bases outside the gene matches. CDR1 and CDR2 (germline): LNHDA, SQIVND (reference sequence). The CDR3 totals 16 residues. The CDR3 region is CASSILAGGPGDTQYF. In DNA, the CDR3 is TGTGCCAGTAGTATACTCGCGGGGGGGCCAGGGGATACGCAGTATTTT.

The chain couples TRBV19 to TRBJ1-1; tentative D call: TRBD1 (5 bases). The ends were cut back, 0 bases at V and 0 bases at J, with 11 bases in the middle. The CDR3 is 16 residues long. In germline, CDR1 is LNHDA, CDR2 SQIVND (reference sequence). The CDR3: CASSIDRGSMNTEAFF. In nucleotides, the CDR3 is TGTGCCAGTAGTATAGATCGGGGGAGCATGAACACTGAAGCTTTCTTT.

V usage is TRBV2 and J usage is TRBJ1-2; 7 nucleotides align to TRBD1. Unmatched junction bases numbered 0, after V lost 4 bases and J lost 4 bases. The CDR3 runs 12 residues. Germline values: CDR1 SNHLY, CDR2 FYNNEI. In DNA form, the CDR3 reads TGTGCCAGCAGTGGGGACAGCTATGGCTACACCTTC. It translates to CASSGDSYGYTF.

V gene TRBV30 combines with J gene TRBJ2-2; D gene uncertain. Germline CDR1 reads GTSNPN; CDR2 reads SVGIG (reference sequence). Trimming cost V 2 bases and J 3 bases, with 4 bases left between them. This CDR3 has 12 residues. The CDR3 DNA sequence: TGTGCCTGGAGTACGGACACCGGGGAGCTGTTTTTT. Amino acid sequence: CAWSTDTGELFF.

CDR3 region: CASSWGRGLETQYF. The CDR3 DNA reads TGTGCCAGCAGTTGGGGCAGGGGGCTTGAGACCCAGTACTTC. V is TRBV6-6 and J is TRBJ2-5, with 8 bases identical to TRBD1. CDR1 is MNHNY, CDR2 SVGAGI, per germline (reference sequence). The CDR3 contains 14 residues. V gave up 4 bases and J gave up 5 bases; unmatched junction bases: 6.

This chain uses TRBV30 with TRBJ1-2; tentatively, D is TRBD1 (5 bases). The CDR3 has 13 residues. V was shortened by 2 bases and J by 5 bases, with 12 bases between the two germline ends. Germline lookup yields CDR1 GTSNPN and CDR2 SVGIG (reference sequence). CDR3 DNA: TGTGCCTGGAGTCCTAGCGACAGTTATGGCTACACCTTC. It yields the protein CAWSPSDSYGYTF.

The chain combines TRBV6-6 with TRBJ2-5; D is perhaps TRBD2 (6 bases). Trimming took 4 bases from V and 3 from J, leaving 15 bases between them. This CDR3 is built from 15 residues. Germline CDR1 reads MNHNY; CDR2 reads SVGAGI (reference sequence). CDR3 DNA sequence: TGTGCCAGCAGTTTGGGACTGTCAGTTAAAGAGACCCAGTACTTC. This sequence encodes CASSLGLSVKETQYF.